This entry concerns a single T cell receptor (beta chain). The PCR had 60 Vbeta and 13 Jbeta primers. This table comes from immunoSEQ multiplex PCR, and its TCRdb copy is limited to in-frame clones, with some not included. Of roughly 150,000 clones in the sample, approximately 77% were seen once. V was clipped by 8 bases and J by 7 bases, with 14 bases between them. The CDR3 covers 12 residues. Germline CDR1 is MDHEN and CDR2 is SYDVKM. Likely unrecorded immune exposures existed in these nominally healthy donors. This record belongs to a study of cytomegalovirus exposure and HLA in healthy donors. Sequencing was done on a sample of PBMCs. The chain joins TRBV28 to TRBJ1-2, with D hard to call. This receptor was taken from a female donor in good health and CMV-seronegative. CDR3 protein: CASLVGRGGYTF. Here the CDR3 DNA reads TGTGCCAGCCTCGTCGGGAGAGGTGGCTACACCTTC.